This passage covers 5 T cell receptor beta chains from one sample sequenced in a study of cytomegalovirus exposure and HLA in healthy donors. The PCR used 60 Vbeta and 13 Jbeta primers. The assay was immunoSEQ multiplex PCR, and TCRdb's table has in-frame clones only and misses some. The table shows over 150,000 clones, with around 85% occurring only once. The sample taken for sequencing was PBMCs. Every receptor here comes from a male donor in good health and CMV-seronegative.

Only one count was recorded for this clone. V and J are TRBV29-1 and TRBJ2-5, with a weak D call TRBD2 (5 bases). Germline CDR1 is SQVTM and CDR2 is ANQGSEA. V was clipped by 4 bases and J by 4 bases, with 16 bases between them. This CDR3 is built from 14 residues. CDR3 DNA: TGCAGCGTTGTACCCAGCGGCGTTGTAGAGACCCAGTACTTC. This sequence encodes CSVVPSGVVETQYF.

J is TRBJ1-5 and V is TRBV29-1; D unresolved. Germline assignment: CDR1 SQVTM and CDR2 ANQGSEA. V was trimmed by 5 bases and J by 1 base, leaving 15 bases between them. CDR3 length: 15 residues. The chain's CDR3 is CSVILPELSNQPQHF. The CDR3 DNA sequence: TGCAGCGTTATACTACCCGAGTTGAGCAATCAGCCCCAGCATTTT.

The chain uses TRBV2 and TRBJ1-4; TRBD1 aligns across 8 bases. Trimming took 11 bases from V and 7 from J; bases not matched to a gene: 9. There are 13 residues in the CDR3. Germline-derived CDR1 and CDR2 are SNHLY and FYNNEI. The DNA of the CDR3 is TGTGCCGGAAGACAGGGGACGGGTGAAAAACTGTTTTTT. Amino acids: CAGRQGTGEKLFF. Combining the CDR3 with reference TRBV2 and TRBJ1-4 gives the whole variable domain EPEVTQTPSHQVTQMGQEVILRCVPISNHLYFYWYRQILGQKVEFLVSFYNNEISEKSEIFDDQFSVERPDGSNFTLKIRSTKLEDSAMYFCAGRQGTGEKLFFGSGTQLSVL.

The gene calls are TRBV5-1 and TRBJ1-2, with a possible D match to TRBD1 (5 bases). This CDR3 comprises 14 residues. Germline V lookup: CDR1 SGHRS, CDR2 YFSETQ. V lost 3 bases to trimming and J lost 2 bases, with 11 bases between them. The CDR3 spells CASSSGGTNYGYTF. The CDR3 nucleotides read TGCGCCAGCAGCTCAGGAGGGACCAACTATGGCTACACCTTC.

The J gene is TRBJ2-3, the V gene TRBV7-2; D may be TRBD1 (6 bases). The ends were cut back, 1 base at V and 4 bases at J, with 12 bases in the middle. CDR1 and CDR2 (germline): SGHTA, FQGNSA. The CDR3 is made up of 15 amino acids. CDR3 sequence: CASSLGYRVADTQYF. CDR3 nucleotides: TGTGCCAGCAGCTTAGGCTACAGGGTAGCAGATACGCAGTATTTT. The whole variable domain, remainder taken from reference TRBV7-2 and TRBJ2-3, is GAGVSQSPSNKVTEKGKDVELRCDPISGHTALYWYRQSLGQGLEFLIYFQGNSAPDKSGLPSDRFSAERTGGSVSTLTIQRTQQEDSAVYLCASSLGYRVADTQYFGPGTRLTVL.